This T cell receptor (beta chain) stems from a study of shared clonotypes between healthy human individuals. As for the study in general: Donor composition was a couple of women and a few men, aged 18 to 49.

Germline CDR1 and CDR2: SNHLY and FYNNEI. Losses at the gene ends were 5 bases for V and 5 bases for J; bases not matched to a gene: 7. The CDR3 covers 15 residues. Here immunoSEQ multiplex PCR was the method, and the copy in TCRdb shows in-frame clones only, minus some. Among around 1.9 million clones listed, 85% to 95% were seen once. Naive CD8 cells were CD45RO-negative, positively selected for CCR7, excluding terminally differentiated effector memory CD45RA+ cells. Study-wide results and caveats: The generation probabilities recorded for non-shared clonotypes fell below those of clonotypes shared by all four donors.

About this clone: Its antigen is as yet unknown.

The chain employs TRBV2 and TRBJ1-5; 9 nucleotides match TRBD1. What was sequenced was naive CD8+ T cells from PBMCs. This TCR derives from a man aged 18-30 years in good health. Some clones in this sample may be carry-over from other donors' samples. CDR3 region: CASSYGQGLDQPQHF. CDR3 DNA: TGTGCCAGCAGTTATGGACAGGGGTTGGATCAGCCCCAGCATTTT.